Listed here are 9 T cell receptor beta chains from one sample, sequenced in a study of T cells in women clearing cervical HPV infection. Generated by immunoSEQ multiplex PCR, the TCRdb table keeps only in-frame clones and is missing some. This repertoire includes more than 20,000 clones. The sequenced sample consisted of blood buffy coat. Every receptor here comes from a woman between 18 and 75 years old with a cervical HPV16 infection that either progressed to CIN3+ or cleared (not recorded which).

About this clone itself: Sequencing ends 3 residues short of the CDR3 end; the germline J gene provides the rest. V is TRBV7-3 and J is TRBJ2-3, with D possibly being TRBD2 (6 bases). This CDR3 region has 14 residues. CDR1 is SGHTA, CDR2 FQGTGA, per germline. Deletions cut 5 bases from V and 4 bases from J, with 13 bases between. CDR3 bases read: TGTGCCAGCAGCCCCACTAGCAGGGCAGATACG. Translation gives CASSPTSRADT. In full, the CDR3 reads CASSPTSRADTQYF.

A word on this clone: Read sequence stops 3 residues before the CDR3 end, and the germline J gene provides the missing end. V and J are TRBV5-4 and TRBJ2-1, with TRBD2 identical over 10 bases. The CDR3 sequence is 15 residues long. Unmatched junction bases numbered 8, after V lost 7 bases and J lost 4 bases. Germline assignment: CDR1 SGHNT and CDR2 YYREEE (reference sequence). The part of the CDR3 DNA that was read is TGTGCCAGCGGGGCACTAGCGGGACAATACAATGAG. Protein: CASGALAGQYNE. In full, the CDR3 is CASGALAGQYNEQFF.

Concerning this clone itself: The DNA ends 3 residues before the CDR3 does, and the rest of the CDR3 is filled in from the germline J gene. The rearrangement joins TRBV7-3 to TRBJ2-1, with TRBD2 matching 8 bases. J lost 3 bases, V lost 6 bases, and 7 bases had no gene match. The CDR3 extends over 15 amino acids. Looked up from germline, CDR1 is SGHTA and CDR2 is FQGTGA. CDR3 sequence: CASSSGGGLYNEQFF. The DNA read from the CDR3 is TGTGCCAGCAGTTCCGGCGGGGGGCTCTACAATGAG.

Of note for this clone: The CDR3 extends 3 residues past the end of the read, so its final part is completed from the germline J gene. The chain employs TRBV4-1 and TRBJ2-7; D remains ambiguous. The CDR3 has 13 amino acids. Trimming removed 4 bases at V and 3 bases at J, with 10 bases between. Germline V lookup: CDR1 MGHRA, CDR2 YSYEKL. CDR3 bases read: TGCGCCAGCAGCCTAAGGGCAGGCTACGAG. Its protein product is CASSLRAGYE. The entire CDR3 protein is CASSLRAGYEQYF.

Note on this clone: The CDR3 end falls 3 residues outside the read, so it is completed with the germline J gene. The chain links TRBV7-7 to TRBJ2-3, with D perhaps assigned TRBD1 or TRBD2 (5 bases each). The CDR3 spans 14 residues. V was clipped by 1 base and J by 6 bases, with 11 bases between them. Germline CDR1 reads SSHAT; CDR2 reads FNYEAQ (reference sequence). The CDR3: CASSLGEGLDTQYF. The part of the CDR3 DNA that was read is TGTGCCAGCAGCTTAGGCGAGGGGCTGGATACG.

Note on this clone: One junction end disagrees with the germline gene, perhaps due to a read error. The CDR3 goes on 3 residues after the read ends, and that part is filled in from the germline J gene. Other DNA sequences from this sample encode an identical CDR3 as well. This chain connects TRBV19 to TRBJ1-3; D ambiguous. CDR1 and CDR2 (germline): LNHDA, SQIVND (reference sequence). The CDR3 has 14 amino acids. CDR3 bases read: TGTGCCAGTAGTATAGCCCCAGCAGGAAACACT. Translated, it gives CASSIAPAGNT. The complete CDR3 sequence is CASSIAPAGNTIYF.

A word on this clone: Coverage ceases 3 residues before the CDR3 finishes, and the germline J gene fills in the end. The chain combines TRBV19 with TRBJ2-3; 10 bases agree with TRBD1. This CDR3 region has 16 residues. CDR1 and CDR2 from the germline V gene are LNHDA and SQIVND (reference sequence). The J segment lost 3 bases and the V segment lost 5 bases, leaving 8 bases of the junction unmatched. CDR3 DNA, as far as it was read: TGTGCCAGTAGTGCCCCCGGGACAGGGGTGACAGATACG. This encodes CASSAPGTGVTDT. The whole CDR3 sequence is CASSAPGTGVTDTQYF.

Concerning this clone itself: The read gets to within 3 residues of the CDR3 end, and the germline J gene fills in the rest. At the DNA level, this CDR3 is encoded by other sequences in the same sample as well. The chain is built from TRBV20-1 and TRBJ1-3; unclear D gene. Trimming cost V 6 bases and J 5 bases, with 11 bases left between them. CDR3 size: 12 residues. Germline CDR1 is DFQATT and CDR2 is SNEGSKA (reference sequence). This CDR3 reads CSAHHDRNTIYF. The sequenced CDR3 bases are TGCAGTGCCCACCACGACAGAAACACC.

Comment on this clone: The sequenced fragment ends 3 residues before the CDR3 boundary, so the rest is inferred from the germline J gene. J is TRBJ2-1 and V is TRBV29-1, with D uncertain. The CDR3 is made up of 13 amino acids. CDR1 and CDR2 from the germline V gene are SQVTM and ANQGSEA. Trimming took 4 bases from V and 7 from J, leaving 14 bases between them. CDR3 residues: CSVVERTVNEQFF. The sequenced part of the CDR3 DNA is TGCAGCGTTGTAGAGAGAACAGTAAATGAG.